This TCR beta chain was captured by sequencing in a study of shared clonotypes between healthy human individuals. The germline V gene has CDR1 SGHTS and CDR2 YDEGEE. The CDR3 covers 18 residues. The V end was cut by 0 bases, the J end by 6 bases, with 22 bases between. The protocol was immunoSEQ multiplex PCR, while the TCRdb copy is restricted to in-frame clones and leaves out a portion. The data contain about 230,000 clones, about 69% of them singletons. The origin of this receptor is a man between 25 and 39 years old in good health. The chain combines TRBV5-8 with TRBJ2-1; unclear D gene. Material: memory CD4+ T cells sorted from blood. The subset denotes: CD45RA-negative fraction. The CDR3: CASSLGINVPGRSNEQFF. DNA for the CDR3: TGTGCCAGCAGCTTGGGGATAAACGTGCCGGGCCGAAGCAATGAGCAGTTCTTC. Complete variable domain (other parts from reference TRBV5-8 and TRBJ2-1): EAGVTQSPTHLIKTRGQQATLRCSPISGHTSVYWYQQALGLGLQFLLWYDEGEERNRGNFPPRFSGRQFPNYSSELNVNALELEDSALYLCASSLGINVPGRSNEQFFGPGTRLTVL.